This is a list of T cell receptor beta chains from one sample in a study of beta chain features in type 1 diabetes. Sequencing was performed with immunoSEQ multiplex PCR; in TCRdb, only in-frame clones are kept and a portion is missing. The sample yields hundreds of thousands of clones, over 12% seen once. Sequencing was carried out using naive CD4+ T cells from blood. These receptors were taken from a man between 18 and 35 years old with type 1 diabetes. Both conserved end residues are part of each CDR3. The D gene is left open where the match is weak. Clone size is stated in some rows and not others, as once, few, many or a class when expanded.

NA | TRBJ2-5 | TRBV6-5 | NA | CASRMTVQETQYF | TGTGCCAGCAGAATGACAGTCCAAGAGACCCAGTACTTC
TRBD2 | TRBJ2-1 | TRBV7-6 | few | CASSFSRGPSGSYNEQFF | TGTGCCAGCAGCTTTTCTCGAGGGCCTAGCGGGAGCTACAATGAGCAGTTCTTC
NA | TRBJ2-1 | TRBV9 | NA | CAALLASSYNEQFF | TGTGCCGCCTTACTCGCAAGCTCCTACAATGAGCAGTTCTTC
NA | TRBJ1-2 | TRBV10-3 | NA | CATEDGTNYGYTF | TGTGCCACTGAGGACGGGACTAACTATGGCTACACCTTC
TRBD2 | TRBJ2-2 | TRBV4-1 | few | CASSQARVRLARYTGELFF | TGCGCCAGCAGCCAAGCGCGGGTCCGACTAGCGAGATACACCGGGGAGCTGTTTTTT
NA | TRBJ2-1 | TRBV5-6 | NA | CASSSLTGSNEQFF | TGTGCCAGCAGCTCGTTGACAGGTTCGAATGAGCAGTTCTTC
TRBD1 | TRBJ2-1 | TRBV14 | NA | CASSQKGQGLYNEQFF | TGTGCCAGCAGCCAGAAGGGACAGGGACTTTACAATGAGCAGTTCTTC
NA | TRBJ2-7 | TRBV29-1 | NA | CSARDFPYEQYF | TGCAGCGCCCGGGACTTCCCCTACGAGCAGTACTTC
NA | TRBJ2-2 | TRBV4-1 | NA | CASSQWGTGELFF | TGCGCCAGCAGCCAATGGGGGACCGGGGAGCTGTTTTTT
TRBD1 | TRBJ2-6 | TRBV6-5 | few | CASSAGTAGANVLTF | TGTGCCAGCAGTGCCGGGACAGCTGGGGCCAACGTCCTGACTTTC
NA | TRBJ2-1 | TRBV7-9 | few | CASSLAGINEQFF | TGTGCCAGCAGCTTAGCAGGGATCAATGAGCAGTTCTTC
TRBD1 | TRBJ1-5 | TRBV5-1 | NA | CASSFGTGDQPQHF | TGCGCCAGCAGCTTCGGGACAGGCGATCAGCCCCAGCATTTT
TRBD2 | TRBJ2-5 | TRBV5-4 | few | CASSLGLAGAETQYF | TGTGCCAGCAGCTTGGGACTAGCGGGGGCGGAGACCCAGTACTTC
TRBD1 | TRBJ2-1 | TRBV5-1 | NA | CASSFVTGTGSLYEQFF | TGCGCCAGCAGCTTTGTTACCGGGACAGGGAGCCTCTATGAGCAGTTCTTC
NA | TRBJ1-1 | TRBV9 | few | CASSVEPNTEAFF | TGTGCCAGCAGCGTAGAACCGAACACTGAAGCTTTCTTT
TRBD2 | TRBJ2-3 | TRBV28 | NA | CASSSGGGSTDTQYF | TGTGCCAGCAGTTCGGGCGGGGGAAGCACAGATACGCAGTATTTT
NA | TRBJ2-2 | TRBV18 | few | CASSPYANTGELFF | TGTGCCAGCTCACCGTATGCGAACACCGGGGAGCTGTTTTTT
NA | TRBJ2-1 | TRBV5-1 | few | CASSPLGSLYNEQFF | TGCGCCAGCAGCCCCTTAGGGAGTCTCTACAATGAGCAGTTCTTC
TRBD1 | TRBJ1-4 | TRBV23-1 | few | CASSQSKQGAANEKLFF | TGCGCCAGCAGTCAATCGAAGCAGGGGGCAGCTAATGAAAAACTGTTTTTT
NA | TRBJ1-1 | TRBV10-3 | few | CAISEDTPGTEAFF | TGTGCCATCAGTGAGGACACCCCCGGCACTGAAGCTTTCTTT
TRBD2 | TRBJ2-1 | TRBV2 | NA | CASSVEGTSGQFF | TGTGCCAGCAGTGTGGAGGGCACTAGCGGGCAGTTCTTC
TRBD2 | TRBJ2-5 | TRBV29-1 | few | CSVGGRVPETQYF | TGCAGCGTTGGGGGGAGGGTGCCAGAGACCCAGTACTTC
NA | TRBJ1-1 | TRBV5-1 | NA | CASSLPEQQAFF | TGCGCCAGCAGCCTACCAGAGCAACAAGCTTTCTTT
NA | TRBJ2-2 | TRBV2 | few | CASSLGNTGELFF | TGTGCCAGCAGTCTGGGGAACACCGGGGAGCTGTTTTTT
NA | TRBJ2-3 | TRBV9 | NA | CASSVPPTDTQYF | TGTGCCAGCAGCGTACCACCAACAGATACGCAGTATTTT
TRBD1 | TRBJ2-5 | TRBV5-1 | few | CASSLDRGDWETQYF | TGCGCCAGCAGTTTGGACAGGGGGGATTGGGAGACCCAGTACTTC
NA | TRBJ2-3 | TRBV4-3 | few | CASSQYAGRSTDTQYF | TGCGCCAGCAGCCAGTATGCGGGACGGAGCACAGATACGCAGTATTTT
NA | TRBJ1-5 | TRBV30 | few | CAWRVGQVQHF | TGTGCCTGGAGGGTAGGTCAGGTCCAGCATTTT
NA | TRBJ2-2 | TRBV27 | NA | CASSTWTLAAGELFF | TGTGCCAGCAGTACCTGGACACTTGCGGCCGGGGAGCTGTTTTTT
NA | TRBJ1-2 | TRBV4-2 | few | CASSQDSQGGYTF | TGTGCCAGCAGCCAAGATAGCCAAGGTGGCTACACCTTC
TRBD2 | TRBJ2-5 | TRBV7-2 | few | CASSFQLGGGETQYF | TGTGCCAGCAGCTTCCAGCTGGGGGGGGGAGAGACCCAGTACTTC
NA | TRBJ2-7 | TRBV7-2 | NA | CASSPGPEGSYEQYF | TGTGCCAGCAGCCCCGGGCCCGAAGGCTCCTACGAGCAGTACTTC
NA | TRBJ1-1 | TRBV30 | few | CAWTTNGRLNTEAFF | TGTGCCTGGACTACCAACGGACGGTTGAACACTGAAGCTTTCTTT
NA | TRBJ1-1 | TRBV18 | few | CASSPDLYEAFF | TGTGCCAGCTCACCTGACCTATATGAAGCTTTCTTT
NA | TRBJ1-1 | TRBV7-9 | few | CASSPSGGGNTEAFF | TGTGCCAGCAGCCCTAGTGGGGGCGGGAACACTGAAGCTTTCTTT
NA | TRBJ2-2 | TRBV5-8 | NA | CASSVLAGELFF | TGTGCCAGCAGCGTACTCGCCGGGGAGCTGTTTTTT
NA | TRBJ2-7 | TRBV30 | few | CAWGAGFSYEQYF | TGTGCCTGGGGGGCAGGGTTCTCCTACGAGCAGTACTTC
TRBD2 | TRBJ2-1 | TRBV7-2 | NA | CASSSPTGTSGSGNEQFF | TGTGCCAGCAGCTCACCTACCGGGACTAGCGGGAGCGGCAATGAGCAGTTCTTC
NA | TRBJ2-7 | TRBV7-9 | few | CASSQKPAHEGYEQYF | TGCGCCAGCAGCCAAAAACCCGCCCATGAAGGGTACGAGCAGTACTTC
NA | TRBJ2-7 | TRBV27 | few | CASRRYRDPTYEQYF | TGTGCCAGCAGGCGCTACCGGGACCCAACCTACGAGCAGTACTTC
NA | TRBJ1-6 | TRBV7-2 | few | CASSLDLTVYNSPLHF | TGTGCCAGCAGCTTAGACCTGACAGTCTATAATTCACCCCTCCACTTT